These T cell receptor beta chains were read from a single sample in a study of PD-L1 blockade in urothelial cancer. TCRdb's table, derived via immunoSEQ multiplex PCR, lists solely in-frame clones and lacks some. Altogether under 60,000 clones are present, about 90% being singletons, with the ten largest covering around 9.3%. The sequenced sample was PBMCs, obtained around atezolizumab (anti-PD-L1) treatment. The receptors originated from a man in his 60s with urothelial cancer. Each CDR3 is given with its conserved first and last residue. Rows give clone size only sometimes, using once, few, many, or a class for an expanded clone.

clone size: NA
V gene: TRBV6-5
J gene: TRBJ1-6
CDR3 protein: CASSSPTGEYNSPLHF

clone size: NA
V gene: TRBV6-6
J gene: TRBJ2-3
CDR3 protein: CASSYGRTDTQYF

clone size: NA
V gene: TRBV18
J gene: TRBJ2-3
CDR3 protein: CASSPGLAGVADTQYF

clone size: once
V gene: TRBV7-2
J gene: TRBJ2-1
CDR3 protein: CASSLDRGRDEQFF

clone size: NA
V gene: TRBV19
J gene: TRBJ2-2
CDR3 protein: CASTLIGGAFGELFF

clone size: NA
V gene: TRBV7-2
J gene: TRBJ2-7
CDR3 protein: CASSLNRAGPYEQYF

clone size: NA
V gene: TRBV10-3
J gene: TRBJ2-1
CDR3 protein: CAISRVNEQFF

clone size: NA
V gene: TRBV7-8
J gene: TRBJ2-7
CDR3 protein: CASSLVGRGGLGEQYF

clone size: few
V gene: TRBV13
J gene: TRBJ1-2
CDR3 protein: CASSRGTGPNGPNYGYTF

clone size: NA
V gene: TRBV19
J gene: TRBJ2-7
CDR3 protein: CASSIVSGFYEQYF

clone size: NA
V gene: TRBV5-5
J gene: TRBJ1-2
CDR3 protein: CASGGTSNYGYTF

clone size: NA
V gene: TRBV19
J gene: TRBJ1-5
CDR3 protein: CASSGSNQPQHF

clone size: NA
V gene: TRBV27
J gene: TRBJ1-2
CDR3 protein: CASRALGTGDYGYTF

clone size: NA
V gene: TRBV2
J gene: TRBJ1-2
CDR3 protein: CAREEDRGLYGYTF

clone size: few
V gene: TRBV5-5
J gene: TRBJ1-2
CDR3 protein: CASSRELDSYGYTF

clone size: NA
V gene: TRBV2
J gene: TRBJ2-7
CDR3 protein: CASTGTDSYEQYF

clone size: NA
V gene: TRBV19
J gene: TRBJ1-5
CDR3 protein: CASSIDRNGDQPQHF

clone size: NA
V gene: TRBV5-1
J gene: TRBJ2-3
CDR3 protein: CASSFGAGSDTQYF

clone size: NA
V gene: TRBV7-3
J gene: TRBJ2-1
CDR3 protein: CASSLTWRDEQFF

clone size: NA
V gene: TRBV19
J gene: TRBJ1-6
CDR3 protein: CASRHGQGEYNSPLHF

clone size: NA
V gene: TRBV5-5
J gene: TRBJ1-1
CDR3 protein: CASSLRSDNSRSEAFF

clone size: NA
V gene: TRBV7-8
J gene: TRBJ2-1
CDR3 protein: CASSLGQGDSNEQFF

clone size: few
V gene: TRBV4-1
J gene: TRBJ2-7
CDR3 protein: CASSRAGPYEQYF

clone size: NA
V gene: TRBV11-3
J gene: TRBJ2-1
CDR3 protein: CASSLGGTGSSNEQFF

clone size: NA
V gene: TRBV19
J gene: TRBJ1-2
CDR3 protein: CASSDRGTGYTF

clone size: NA
V gene: TRBV11-2
J gene: TRBJ2-1
CDR3 protein: CASSSAGTGVSSYNEQFF

clone size: NA
V gene: TRBV18
J gene: TRBJ1-4
CDR3 protein: CASSRGTGENEKLFF

clone size: few
V gene: TRBV10-1
J gene: TRBJ1-6
CDR3 protein: CASSDGQGHNSPLHF

clone size: few
V gene: TRBV4-3
J gene: TRBJ1-3
CDR3 protein: CASSQELVSGNTIYF

clone size: NA
V gene: TRBV18
J gene: TRBJ2-1
CDR3 protein: CASSPREEQFF

clone size: NA
V gene: TRBV10-3
J gene: TRBJ2-7
CDR3 protein: CAINRDMSSYEQYF

clone size: NA
V gene: TRBV15
J gene: TRBJ2-7
CDR3 protein: CATSRDRDSYEQYF

clone size: once
V gene: TRBV14
J gene: TRBJ1-6
CDR3 protein: CASSQGWTGGPRSPLHF

clone size: NA
V gene: TRBV14
J gene: TRBJ2-5
CDR3 protein: CASSQRSEGETQYF

clone size: NA
V gene: TRBV27
J gene: TRBJ1-4
CDR3 protein: CASSLYPGDLTNEKLFF

clone size: NA
V gene: TRBV6-4
J gene: TRBJ2-4
CDR3 protein: CARGIRQLAKNIQYF

clone size: NA
V gene: TRBV5-4
J gene: TRBJ2-3
CDR3 protein: CASSSGGAIDTQYF

clone size: NA
V gene: TRBV25-1
J gene: TRBJ2-3
CDR3 protein: CASSPQGQGTDTQYF

clone size: NA
V gene: TRBV7-9
J gene: TRBJ2-7
CDR3 protein: CASSLVAAGASYEQYF

clone size: NA
V gene: TRBV30
J gene: TRBJ1-1
CDR3 protein: CAWIGRGRRNTEAFF

clone size: NA
V gene: TRBV2
J gene: TRBJ1-4
CDR3 protein: CASSEEMTGGEKLFF